This T cell receptor (beta chain) originates from a study of blood T cell repertoires in COVID-19. Study summary: From T cells, B-cell-depleted T cells, or PBMCs came the material, which was cDNA or gDNA.

The CDR3 extends over 13 amino acids. With 5 bases removed from V and 7 bases from J, the gap between germline ends came to 12 bases. Germline CDR1 is SGDLS and CDR2 is YYNGEE. Only in-frame clones appear in the TCRdb table, and some are missing; sequencing was by immunoSEQ multiplex PCR. The sample has 150,000 or so clones; around 90% are singletons. Those enrolled, adults aged roughly 18 to 100 years, came from roughly 22 US areas. The study assigned cohorts using participant-reported clinical history. V usage is TRBV9 and J usage is TRBJ2-2; tentative D call: TRBD1 (6 bases). The sample was PBMCs or T cells enriched from blood (not recorded which). The TCR was taken from a woman between 40 and 55 years old who had been exposed to COVID-19. The CDR3: CASSEQGIGELFF. DNA for the CDR3: TGTGCCAGCAGTGAACAGGGTATCGGGGAGCTGTTTTTT. Filled out from reference TRBV9 and TRBJ2-2, the complete variable domain reads DSGVTQTPKHLITATGQRVTLRCSPRSGDLSVYWYQQSLDQGLQFLIQYYNGEERAKGNILERFSAQQFPDLHSELNLSSLELGDSALYFCASSEQGIGELFFGEGSRLTVL.